This T cell receptor beta chain is drawn from a study of CD8+CD57+ T cells in acquired aplastic anemia. Study-level results: Between patients and controls, CD8+ Simpson's diversity did not vary significantly.

Trimming stripped 1 base from V and 1 base from J, with 10 bases between. The CDR3 length is 15 residues. Germline assignment: CDR1 MGHRA and CDR2 YSYEKL. Profiling that covered TCR beta VDJ and CDR3 relied on genomic DNA as its template. A single record per CDR3 protein comes from TCRdb applying MiXCR to the reads. The table has 190,000 or so distinct CDR3 sequences, 61% seen once. This clonotype was found many times. What it binds is not known. This sequence originates from a human donor in good health. What was sequenced was sorted CD4+, CD8+, or CD8+CD57+ T cells (not recorded which) from PBMCs. The rearrangement joins TRBV4-1 to TRBJ1-1, with D perhaps matching TRBD1 (6 bases). CDR3 coding DNA: TGCGCCAGCAGCCAAGGGGGACATTGGAACACTGAAGCTTTCTTT. Protein sequence: CASSQGGHWNTEAFF.